The sequence of this TCR beta chain was determined in a study of cytomegalovirus exposure and HLA in healthy donors. Study outcomes and limitations: Most TCR sequences were seen very rarely across donors, but some public TCRs occurred in many.

Germline CDR1 is MNHEY and CDR2 is SMNVEV (reference sequence). CDR3 length: 15 amino acids. Deletions cut 3 bases from V and 5 bases from J, with 14 bases between. PCR employed 60 Vbeta and 13 Jbeta primers. Sequencing was performed with immunoSEQ multiplex PCR; in TCRdb, only in-frame clones are kept and a portion is missing. Listed are over 100,000 clones; around 6.5% falls within the top ten. Concerning this clone: Its antigen is unknown.

The V and J genes are TRBV27 and TRBJ2-1; possibly TRBD1 for D (6 bases). The sequence came from a man aged 35-49 years in good health and CMV-seropositive. The sequencing sample was made of PBMCs. The CDR3 protein is CASSLSAGENNEQFF. The CDR3, as DNA: TGTGCCAGCAGTTTGTCGGCAGGGGAGAACAATGAGCAGTTCTTC.